This T cell receptor (beta chain) appears in the sequencing data of a study of cytomegalovirus exposure and HLA in healthy donors. The study's findings and limits: Presence/absence results assume similar sequencing depth per donor, which may not hold. Sequencing likely generated an artifact that appeared as a cluster of highly shared sequence variants. Rarity marked most TCR sequences, yet some public TCRs occurred in many donors.

This clone occurred a few times. Antigen specificity is unknown. A multiplex PCR was run with 60 Vbeta primers and 13 Jbeta primers. Clones were read by immunoSEQ multiplex PCR, and TCRdb kept only the in-frame ones, dropping some. This table has 150,000 to 200,000 clones, over 75% appearing once. Material: PBMCs. The receptor was isolated from a woman in her forties or fifties in good health and CMV-seronegative.

CDR3: CASSQAVSGATTGELFF. CDR3 in DNA: TGCGCCAGCAGTCAGGCCGTTAGCGGGGCTACCACCGGGGAGCTGTTTTTT. The J gene is TRBJ2-2, the V gene TRBV5-1, with 8 bases identical to TRBD2. Germline values: CDR1 SGHRS, CDR2 YFSETQ. The V gene end was trimmed by 5 bases and the J gene end by 4 bases; junction bases not matched to a gene: 13. The CDR3 loop spans 17 amino acids. The entire variable domain, with the rest obtained from reference TRBV5-1 and TRBJ2-2, is as follows: KAGVTQTPRYLIKTRGQQVTLSCSPISGHRSVSWYQQTPGQGLQFLFEYFSETQRNKGNFPGRFSGRQFSNSRSEMNVSTLELGDSALYLCASSQAVSGATTGELFFGEGSRLTVL.